This T cell receptor beta chain was sequenced in a study of blood T cell repertoires in COVID-19. Study background: The United States, Italy and Spain were the sources of the acute and convalescent COVID-19 samples. PBMCs, B-cell-depleted T cells, or T cells provided the cDNA or gDNA that made up the material.

V lost 0 bases to trimming and J lost 3 bases, with 16 bases between them. The CDR3 covers 16 residues. Germline CDR1 is SGDLS and CDR2 is YYNGEE. Per the original methods: Amplification with reference gene primers provided the estimates of nucleated cell counts. Profiling relied on immunoSEQ multiplex PCR, and the TCRdb table lists in-frame clones only, not all of them. V and J calls and clone size are as listed in that table; D and trimming were resolved from the DNA. This sample carries over 200,000 clones, around four fifths of them seen once, and the ten largest clones take about 2.7%. The rearrangement links TRBV9 to TRBJ2-7; maybe TRBD2 (7 bases). This sequence was found in a woman aged 40 to 50 with active or convalescent COVID-19. Material: peripheral blood. CDR3 DNA sequence: TGTGCCAGCAGCGTAGAGGGGGGGCGAGGAGGCTACGAGCAGTACTTC. It codes for CASSVEGGRGGYEQYF.